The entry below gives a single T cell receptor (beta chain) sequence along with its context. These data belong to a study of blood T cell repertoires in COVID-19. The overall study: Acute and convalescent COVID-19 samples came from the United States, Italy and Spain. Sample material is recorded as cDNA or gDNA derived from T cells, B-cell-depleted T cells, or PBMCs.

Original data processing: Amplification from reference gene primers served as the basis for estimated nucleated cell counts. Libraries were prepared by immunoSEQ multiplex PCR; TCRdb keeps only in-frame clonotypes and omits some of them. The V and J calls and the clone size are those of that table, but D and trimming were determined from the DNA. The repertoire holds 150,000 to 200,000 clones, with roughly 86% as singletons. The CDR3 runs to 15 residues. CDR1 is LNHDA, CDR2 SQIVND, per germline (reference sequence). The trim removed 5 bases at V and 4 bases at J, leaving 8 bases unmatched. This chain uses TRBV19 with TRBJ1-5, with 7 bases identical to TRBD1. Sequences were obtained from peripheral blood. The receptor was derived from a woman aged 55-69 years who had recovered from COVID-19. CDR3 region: CASSGRAGGNQPQHF. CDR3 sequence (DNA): TGTGCCAGTAGTGGTCGGGCAGGGGGGAATCAGCCCCAGCATTTT.